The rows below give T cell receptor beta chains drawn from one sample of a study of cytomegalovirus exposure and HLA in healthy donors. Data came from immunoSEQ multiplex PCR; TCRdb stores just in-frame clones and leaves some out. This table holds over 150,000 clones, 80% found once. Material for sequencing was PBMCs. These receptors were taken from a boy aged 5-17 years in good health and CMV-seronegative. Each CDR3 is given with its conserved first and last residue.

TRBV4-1,CASSQDTRDRDGYTF
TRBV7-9,CASSFFTGTGGAQPQHF
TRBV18,CASSPPGTGAGPQHF
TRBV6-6,CASVYREGETQYF
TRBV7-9,CSSSSPSGSSYNEQFF
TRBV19,CASSYQGKGATEAFF
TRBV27,CASSSSPTGGNGYTF
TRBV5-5,CASSGTGFVEKLFF
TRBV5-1,CASSLGTGTSYGYTF
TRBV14,CASSQELRTGNHEQYF
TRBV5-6,CASSPRLLETQYF
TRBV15,CATSLTGPGANVLTF
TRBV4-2,CASSQDEISGTYNEQFF
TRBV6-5,CASSRGGRTEAFF
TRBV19,CASSIRRDSYNEQFF
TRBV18,CASSPSTEAFF
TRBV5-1,CASSTGGTGGLPGELFF
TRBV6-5,CASSRGPDQPQHF
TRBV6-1,CASSEWGLAGAGGETQYF
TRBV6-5,CASSYGTSTGELFF
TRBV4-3,CASSREGLATNEKLFF
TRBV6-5,CASSSSGNTGELFF
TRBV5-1,CASSLVGGNEKLFF
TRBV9,CASSVGDRPFLLDF
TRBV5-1,CATYLGTKPYEQYF
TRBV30,CAWSVGQGFRSPLHF
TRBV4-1,CASSLAGGTDTQYF
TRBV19,CASSISRGQDEKLFF
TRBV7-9,CASSPRTSNTGELFF
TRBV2,CASTQGNEQFF
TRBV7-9,CASSPPAADTDTQYF
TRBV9,CASTGTQNLYNEQFF
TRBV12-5,CASGLGQGAHNSPLHF
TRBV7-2,CASSLPGGISYGYTF
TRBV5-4,CASSLKREGPYEQYF
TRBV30,CAWSVGLADSYEQYF
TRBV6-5,CASSPRRDGNEQFF
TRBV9,CASSVEGWGGTEAFF
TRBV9,CASSGGGVSPLHF
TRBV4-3,CASSQRPNEKLFF
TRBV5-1,CASSLAGSISNQPQHF
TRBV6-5,CASSLKRGSYGYTF
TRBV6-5,CASSYSPGGDTIYF
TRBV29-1,CSVEDGSAVILSNTEAFF